This T cell receptor beta chain was captured in a study of blood T cell repertoires in COVID-19. Across the study: Sources were T cells, B-cell-depleted T cells, or PBMCs; the material itself was cDNA or gDNA.

The CDR3 contains 14 residues. V was trimmed by 6 bases and J by 5 bases, leaving 16 bases between them. In germline, CDR1 is SGHAT, CDR2 FQNNGV. Per the study methods: Estimated nucleated cell counts came from reference gene primer amplification. Generated by immunoSEQ multiplex PCR, the TCRdb table keeps only in-frame clones and is missing some. V, J and clone size are those of that table, while D and trimming were read from the DNA. The table lists fewer than 450,000 clones, 88% of them singletons. This receptor was identified in a woman in her 40s with acute COVID-19. The V gene is TRBV11-2, the J gene TRBJ1-1, with D possibly matching TRBD1 (5 bases). Sample: PBMCs or T cells enriched from blood (not recorded which). The CDR3 DNA reads TGTGCCAGCAGTCTCCCCGGGGCGGGGACTGAAGCTTTCTTT. This codes for CASSLPGAGTEAFF.